This T cell receptor (beta chain) was captured in a study of healthy donors' naive CD4 and CD8 T cells. The overall study: Three donor age groups were sampled: 20-25, 40-50 and 60-70 years; half female. Findings and caveats of the study: Most V and J genes were reportedly biased between naive CD4+ and CD8+ cells.

V lost 4 bases to trimming and J lost 3 bases; unmatched junction nucleotides: 23. The CDR3 totals 20 residues. Per the germline V gene, CDR1 is MNHEY and CDR2 is SVGAGI. To note about this clonotype: What it recognizes is unknown.

TCR libraries were built from about 0.55 ug of total RNA by linear amplification. TCRdb fed the reads into MiXCR, producing one record per CDR3 protein. The sample consists of approximately 200,000 distinct CDR3 sequences, about 74% of them appearing once. Input material: naive CD4+ and CD8+ T cells sorted from blood, pooled from several donors. The gene calls are TRBV6-5 and TRBJ1-1, with 7 bases fitting TRBD1. The receptor was derived from a pool of human donors in good health; the sample pools cells from several healthy donors. The CDR3 sequence is CASSSLGRERTGPFDTEAFF. The CDR3 DNA reads TGTGCCAGCAGTTCCCTGGGGCGGGAGAGGACAGGACCTTTCGACACTGAAGCTTTCTTT.